The 28 T cell receptor beta chains below all came from one sample that was sequenced in a study of PD-L1 blockade in urothelial cancer. Generated by immunoSEQ multiplex PCR, the TCRdb table keeps only in-frame clones and is missing some. The sample consists of 90,000 or so clones, around 90% of them appearing once. Time point in this sample: pretreatment peripheral blood. This specimen was PBMCs, taken around atezolizumab (anti-PD-L1) treatment. Receptor source: a woman older than 75 with urothelial cancer.

The gene calls are TRBV5-1 and TRBJ1-2, with D maybe TRBD1 (5 bases). The CDR3 is made up of 15 amino acids. The germline V gene has CDR1 SGHRS and CDR2 YFSETQ. V was cut by 1 base and J by 3 bases, with 13 bases left in between. The CDR3 sequence: CASSLTGKRDYGYTF. CDR3 sequence (DNA): TGCGCCAGCAGCTTGACAGGCAAGCGGGACTATGGCTACACCTTC.

V gene TRBV5-4 combines with J gene TRBJ1-1; D is undetermined. Germline CDR1 reads SGHNT; CDR2 reads YYREEE (reference sequence). V was cut by 4 bases and J by 1 base, with 14 bases left in between. The CDR3 loop spans 15 amino acids. CDR3 in DNA: TGTGCCAGCAGCCCGGGGTTCGGGAGGAACACTGAAGCTTTCTTT. It is translated as CASSPGFGRNTEAFF.

The gene calls are TRBV5-1 and TRBJ2-3, with no clear D. The CDR3 spans 16 residues. V dropped 3 bases and J dropped 1 base, with 15 bases sitting between them. Germline V CDR1 and CDR2: SGHRS, YFSETQ. The CDR3 DNA sequence: TGCGCCAGCAGCTCTTCCGGAGTTAAAGGCACAGATACGCAGTATTTT. Protein: CASSSSGVKGTDTQYF.

V is TRBV19 and J is TRBJ1-5, with 10 bases fitting TRBD1. The CDR3 loop spans 16 amino acids. Germline loops: CDR1 LNHDA, CDR2 SQIVND (reference sequence). V lost 10 bases, J lost 7 bases, and 16 bases stayed unmatched. In DNA form, the CDR3 reads TGTGCCACCGCCACGACCCAGGACAGGGGGTCACAGCCCCAGCATTTT. This gives the protein CATATTQDRGSQPQHF.

The chain couples TRBV7-3 to TRBJ2-2; 10 bases agree with TRBD1. Germline CDR1 SGHTA, CDR2 FQGTGA. The CDR3 covers 16 residues. The J segment lost 7 bases and the V segment lost 5 bases, leaving 10 bases of the junction unmatched. This chain's CDR3 is CASSPNGQGVGGELFF. CDR3 nucleotide sequence: TGTGCCAGCAGCCCGAATGGACAGGGGGTTGGCGGGGAGCTGTTTTTT.

The rearrangement joins TRBV5-1 to TRBJ2-2; D might be TRBD2 (5 bases). CDR3 length: 16 residues. V was cut by 3 bases and J by 1 base, with 13 bases left in between. Germline CDR1 SGHRS, CDR2 YFSETQ. The CDR3 DNA sequence: TGCGCCAGCAGCTCAAAGCCGGGGAAGAACACCGGGGAGCTGTTTTTT. It codes for CASSSKPGKNTGELFF.

V usage is TRBV5-4 and J usage is TRBJ2-1; weak D call: TRBD2 (6 bases). The CDR3 is 13 amino acids. Germline CDR1 and CDR2: SGHNT and YYREEE (reference sequence). CDR3 DNA: TGTGTCTACGGGGGAGGCAGGCGAGCTGAGCAGTTCTTC. Protein: CVYGGGRRAEQFF. Full variable domain (missing parts from reference TRBV5-4 and TRBJ2-1): ETGVTQSPTHLIKTRGQQVTLRCSSQSGHNTVSWYQQALGQGPQFIFQYYREEENGRGNFPPRFSGLQFPNYSSELNVNALELDDSALYLCVYGGGRRAEQFFGPGTRLTVL.

The J gene is TRBJ2-5, the V gene TRBV30; tentatively, D is TRBD2 (6 bases). The DNA end favors TRBJ2-7, so the J call may be wrong. The CDR3 length is 15 residues. Germline V gene lookup returns CDR1 GTSNPN and CDR2 SVGIG (reference sequence). Written as DNA, the CDR3 is TGTGCCTGGAGGGGGCCCACTAGCTACCTCTACGAGCAGTACTTC. Amino acids: CAWRGPTSYLYEQYF.

V gene TRBV29-1 combines with J gene TRBJ2-1; 7 positions agree with TRBD2. V dropped 3 bases and J dropped 0; count of bases not matched to a gene: 11. Germline lookup yields CDR1 SQVTM and CDR2 ANQGSEA. The CDR3 has 17 residues. The CDR3 region is CSVDALLAESSYNEQFF. In DNA, the CDR3 is TGCAGCGTTGACGCCCTCCTAGCGGAAAGCTCCTACAATGAGCAGTTCTTC.

The V call is TRBV19, the J call TRBJ1-5; tentative D call: TRBD1 (6 bases). CDR3 size: 16 residues. The germline CDR1 and CDR2 sequences are LNHDA and SQIVND (reference sequence). V was trimmed by 7 bases and J by 2 bases, leaving 18 bases between them. The CDR3 loop is CASNYLQGDGNQPQHF. The DNA for the CDR3 is TGTGCCAGTAACTATTTACAGGGTGATGGCAATCAGCCCCAGCATTTT.

The chain carries TRBV10-3 and TRBJ1-3, with 7 bases aligning to TRBD1. The CDR3 spans 16 residues. Germline assignment: CDR1 ENHRY and CDR2 SYGVKD. V dropped 0 bases and J dropped 2; count of bases not matched to a gene: 4. The CDR3 DNA reads TGTGCCATCAGTGAGTCCGAGGGGGCCCCTGGAAACACCATATATTTT. It yields the protein CAISESEGAPGNTIYF.

In its sample, this clone was seen once. This chain links TRBV6-1 with TRBJ2-5, with D perhaps TRBD2 (5 bases). V lost 7 bases to trimming and J lost 2 bases, with 14 bases between them. CDR1 and CDR2 from the germline V gene are MNHNS and SASEGT. The CDR3 consists of 14 residues. In DNA form, the CDR3 reads TGTGCCAGCAAAAAGGACGGACTGCAAGAGACCCAGTACTTC. Its protein is CASKKDGLQETQYF.

The chain uses TRBV30 and TRBJ2-5; 11 nucleotides line up with TRBD2. The CDR3 is made up of 14 amino acids. V dropped 2 bases and J dropped 7; count of bases not matched to a gene: 6. Germline CDR1 and CDR2: GTSNPN and SVGIG (reference sequence). CDR3 nucleotide sequence: TGTGCCTGGAGTATCACTAGCGGGAGTGTGACCCAGTACTTC. It codes for CAWSITSGSVTQYF. The whole variable domain, remainder taken from reference TRBV30 and TRBJ2-5, is SQTIHQWPATLVQPVGSPLSLECTVEGTSNPNLYWYRQAAGRGLQLLFYSVGIGQISSEVPQNLSASRPQDRQFILSSKKLLLSDSGFYLCAWSITSGSVTQYFGPGTRLLVL.

This rearrangement joins TRBV7-9 to TRBJ2-2; 10 bases line up with TRBD2. Germline CDR1 is SEHNR and CDR2 is FQNEAQ (reference sequence). The J segment lost 4 bases and the V segment lost 3 bases, leaving 5 bases of the junction unmatched. The CDR3 is 16 amino acids. The DNA for the CDR3 is TGTGCCAGCAGCTTTGTAGCGGGAGGACCCACCGGGGAGCTGTTTTTT. Translating it yields CASSFVAGGPTGELFF.

For the CDR3, the DNA is TGTGCCAGTATGGGTGGGACAGGAGTCGCGAGGACCTTC. Translated, it gives CASMGGTGVARTF. The genes are TRBV19 and TRBJ1-2, with 8 bases lining up with TRBD1. Losses at the gene ends were 7 bases for V and 14 bases for J; bases not matched to a gene: 15. The CDR3 sequence is 13 residues long. Germline CDR1 LNHDA, CDR2 SQIVND (reference sequence). The full variable domain, its missing parts supplied by reference TRBV19 and TRBJ1-2, is DGGITQSPKYLFRKEGQNVTLSCEQNLNHDAMYWYRQDPGQGLRLIYYSQIVNDFQKGDIAEGYSVSREKKESFPLTVTSAQKNPTAFYLCASMGGTGVARTFGSGTRLTVV.

This chain links TRBV30 with TRBJ1-1; 7 bases are shared with TRBD1. The germline V gene has CDR1 GTSNPN and CDR2 SVGIG (reference sequence). V gave up 6 bases and J gave up 3 bases; unmatched junction bases: 7. The length of the CDR3 is 13 residues. This CDR3 is CACRIDRDTEAFF. As DNA, the CDR3 is TGTGCCTGCCGAATCGACAGGGACACTGAAGCTTTCTTT.

The J gene is TRBJ2-2, the V gene TRBV7-6; 10 bases line up with TRBD2. Looked up from germline, CDR1 is SGHVS and CDR2 is FNYEAQ. J was trimmed by 3 bases and V by 3 bases; bases with no gene match: 4. The CDR3 contains 16 residues. For the CDR3, the DNA is TGTGCCAGCAGCTTTAGGCTAGCGGGAGACACCGGGGAGCTGTTTTTT. It yields the protein CASSFRLAGDTGELFF.

This clone was counted a few times. The J gene is TRBJ1-1, the V gene TRBV10-3; D is possibly TRBD1 (5 bases). CDR1 ENHRY and CDR2 SYGVKD come from the germline V gene. This CDR3 has 14 amino acids. The germline V and J ends were trimmed by 6 bases and 1 base, with 12 bases remaining between them. CDR3 bases: TGTGCCATCAGCCGATCCGGACAGAACACTGAAGCTTTCTTT. Residues: CAISRSGQNTEAFF.

J is TRBJ2-7 and V is TRBV28, with 14 bases aligning to TRBD2. Germline V gives CDR1 MDHEN, CDR2 SYDVKM. V shed 4 bases and J 3 bases; nucleotides not matched to a gene: 5. The CDR3 contains 16 residues. CDR3 in amino acids: CASSSWTSGRNYEQYF. CDR3 in DNA: TGTGCCAGCAGTTCATGGACTAGCGGGAGGAACTACGAGCAGTACTTC.

The V gene is TRBV7-9, the J gene TRBJ1-2, with TRBD1 identical over 7 bases. V gave up 5 bases and J gave up 14 bases; unmatched junction bases: 11. Per germline, CDR1 SEHNR and CDR2 FQNEAQ (reference sequence). The CDR3 is made up of 12 amino acids. In nucleotides, the CDR3 is TGTGCCAGCAGCGATTCGACAGGGCCTTTTACCTTC. Encoded protein: CASSDSTGPFTF.

V and J are TRBV5-1 and TRBJ1-4; TRBD1 matches at 10 bases. The CDR3 runs 14 residues. Trimming removed 3 bases from V and 8 bases from J; junction bases left unmatched: 4. From germline, CDR1 is SGHRS and CDR2 YFSETQ. The CDR3 here is CASSSGTGDEKLFF. CDR3 coding DNA: TGCGCCAGCAGCTCCGGGACAGGGGACGAAAAACTGTTTTTT. Full variable domain (outside the CDR3, taken from reference TRBV5-1 and TRBJ1-4): KAGVTQTPRYLIKTRGQQVTLSCSPISGHRSVSWYQQTPGQGLQFLFEYFSETQRNKGNFPGRFSGRQFSNSRSEMNVSTLELGDSALYLCASSSGTGDEKLFFGSGTQLSVL.

This clone was counted a few times. The gene calls are TRBV5-1 and TRBJ2-7; 7 bases map to TRBD2. V was pared by 3 bases and J by 4 bases, with 10 bases of the junction left unmatched. Germline V gene sequence: CDR1 SGHRS, CDR2 YFSETQ. The CDR3 runs to 15 residues. The CDR3 region is CASSSSSGKFYEQYF. CDR3 bases: TGCGCCAGCAGCTCATCTAGCGGTAAATTTTACGAGCAGTACTTC.

The chain is built from TRBV7-8 and TRBJ2-1; 10 bases match TRBD2. This CDR3 comprises 20 residues. Germline values: CDR1 SGHVS, CDR2 FQNEAQ. V lost 0 bases to trimming and J lost 0 bases; unmatched junction nucleotides: 11. Here the CDR3 reads CASSLAQVAGGLSSYNEQFF. In DNA, the CDR3 is TGTGCCAGCAGCTTAGCGCAAGTAGCGGGAGGCCTAAGCTCCTACAATGAGCAGTTCTTC.

V and J are TRBV19 and TRBJ1-2; D may be TRBD1 (6 bases). This CDR3 has 15 residues. Looked up from germline, CDR1 is LNHDA and CDR2 is SQIVND (reference sequence). V shed 1 base and J shed 4 bases, with 13 bases lying between them. CDR3 DNA: TGTGCCAGTAGTATAGGGGTACAGGGCGTCTATGGCTACACCTTC. Amino acids: CASSIGVQGVYGYTF.

The chain combines TRBV4-2 with TRBJ1-1; 8 bases align to TRBD1. Germline CDR1 LGHNA, CDR2 YNFKEQ. This CDR3 has 12 amino acids. Trimming removed 2 bases from V and 11 bases from J; junction bases left unmatched: 4. DNA of the CDR3: TGTGCCAGCAGCCAACAGGGGGCATTGGCTTTCTTT. Its protein is CASSQQGALAFF.

The rearrangement links TRBV25-1 to TRBJ2-5; D possibly corresponds to TRBD2 (5 bases). The CDR3 has 16 amino acids. Germline CDR1 MGHDK, CDR2 SYGVNS. Trimming cost V 1 base and J 1 base, with 13 bases left between them. In DNA, the CDR3 is TGTGCCAGCAGTGAATTGGGGTCGGGGTTCCAAGAGACCCAGTACTTC. Its protein product is CASSELGSGFQETQYF.

The chain links TRBV13 to TRBJ2-7; D not resolved. The germline CDR1 and CDR2 sequences are PRHDT and FYEKMQ (reference sequence). V was shortened by 2 bases and J by 2 bases, with 10 bases between the two germline ends. The CDR3 sequence is 14 residues long. The CDR3 coding sequence is TGTGCCAGCAGCTTACGGCTAGTCCCCTACGAGCAGTACTTC. It translates to CASSLRLVPYEQYF.

This rearrangement joins TRBV7-9 to TRBJ2-5, with TRBD1 identical over 8 bases. The V and J ends lost 4 bases and 0 bases, in that order; junction bases with no gene match: 7. This CDR3 contains 16 residues. Looked up from germline, CDR1 is SEHNR and CDR2 is FQNEAQ (reference sequence). Here the CDR3 DNA reads TGTGCCAGCAGCTCCTGGGACAGGTTCGACCAAGAGACCCAGTACTTC. Amino acids: CASSSWDRFDQETQYF.